This TCR beta chain was retrieved from a study of T cells in Graves' hyperthyroidism and ophthalmopathy. This clonotype occurred many times. Amplified TCR beta CDR3 regions derived from RNA transcripts. The TCR CDR3 first-round RT-PCR relied on the HTBI primer set. A single record per CDR3 protein comes from TCRdb applying MiXCR to the multiplex PCR reads. This sample has fewer than 650,000 distinct CDR3 sequences, with 14% found just once. This clonotype originated in a woman aged 25 to 45 with Graves' hyperthyroidism that later progressed to Graves' ophthalmopathy. The sequencing input was blood.

Here the CDR3 reads CASSYPPLRDPQETQYF. DNA of the CDR3: TGTGCCAGCAGCTATCCTCCTCTACGGGATCCCCAAGAGACCCAGTACTTC. The J gene is TRBJ2-5, the V gene TRBV11-3; perhaps TRBD2 as D (5 bases). V was clipped by 4 bases and J by 1 base, with 19 bases between them. There are 17 residues in the CDR3. Germline V gene data show CDR1 as SGHNT and CDR2 as YENEEA. Filled out from reference TRBV11-3 and TRBJ2-5, the complete variable domain reads EAGVVQSPRYKIIEKKQPVAFWCNPISGHNTLYWYLQNLGQGPELLIRYENEEAVDDSQLPKDRFSAERLKGVDSTLKIQPAELGDSAVYLCASSYPPLRDPQETQYFGPGTRLLVL.